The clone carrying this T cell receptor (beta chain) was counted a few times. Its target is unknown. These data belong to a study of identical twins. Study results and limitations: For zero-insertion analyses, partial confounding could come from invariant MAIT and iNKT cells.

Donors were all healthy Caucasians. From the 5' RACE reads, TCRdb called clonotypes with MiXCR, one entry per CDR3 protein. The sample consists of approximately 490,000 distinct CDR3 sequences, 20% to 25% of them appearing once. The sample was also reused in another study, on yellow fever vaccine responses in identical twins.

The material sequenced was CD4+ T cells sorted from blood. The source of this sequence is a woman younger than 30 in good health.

CDR3 sequence reads: CASSFHGGRDTEAFF. DNA of the CDR3: TGTGCCAGCAGCTTTCACGGGGGCAGGGACACTGAAGCTTTCTTT. The chain carries TRBV7-8 and TRBJ1-1, with D perhaps TRBD1 (6 bases). Trimming took 3 bases from V and 3 from J, leaving 14 bases between them. The germline gives CDR1 SGHVS, CDR2 FQNEAQ. The CDR3 is 15 amino acids.